This T cell receptor (beta chain) was recorded in a study of cytomegalovirus exposure and HLA in healthy donors. On the study more broadly: Researchers previously reported finding roughly 120 million unique TCR beta sequences from 150 million to 200 million T cells. The Caucasian-associated ancestry cluster held more than 80% of some 420 genotyped donors.

PCR was performed using 60 Vbeta and 13 Jbeta primers. TCRdb keeps only in-frame clones here, not all; method: immunoSEQ multiplex PCR. The sample contains about 130,000 clones, 70% to 90% of which appear only once. Concerning this clone: What it recognizes is unknown.

The CDR3 spans 14 residues. Per the germline V gene, CDR1 is SGHDT and CDR2 is YYEEEE. Trimming pared 3 bases from V and 4 bases from J, leaving 13 bases between. Broader study findings: Many donors shared some public TCRs, even though most TCR sequences were rare.

The sequencing sample was made of PBMCs. The sequence was obtained from a middle-aged woman in good health and CMV-seropositive. The V and J genes are TRBV5-6 and TRBJ1-1, with D possibly being TRBD1 (5 bases). CDR3 bases: TGTGCCAGCAGCTCTCGGAGGGGCTTCACTGAAGCTTTCTTT. Protein product: CASSSRRGFTEAFF.